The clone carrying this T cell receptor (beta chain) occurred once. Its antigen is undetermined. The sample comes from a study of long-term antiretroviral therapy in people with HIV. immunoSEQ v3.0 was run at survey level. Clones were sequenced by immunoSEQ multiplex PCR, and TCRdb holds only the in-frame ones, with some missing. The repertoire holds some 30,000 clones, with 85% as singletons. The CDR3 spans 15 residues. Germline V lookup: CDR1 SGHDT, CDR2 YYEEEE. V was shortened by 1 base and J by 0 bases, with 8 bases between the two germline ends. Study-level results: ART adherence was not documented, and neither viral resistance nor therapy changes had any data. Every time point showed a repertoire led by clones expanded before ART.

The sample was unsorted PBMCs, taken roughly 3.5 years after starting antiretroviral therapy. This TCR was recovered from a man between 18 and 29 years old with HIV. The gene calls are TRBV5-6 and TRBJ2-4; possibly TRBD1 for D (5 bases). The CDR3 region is CASSLRGLAKNIQYF. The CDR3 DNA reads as TGTGCCAGCAGCTTGAGGGGCTTAGCCAAAAACATTCAGTACTTC.